The 20 T cell receptor beta chains given below trace back to one sample, sequenced in a study of PD-1 blockade in classical Hodgkin lymphoma. Only in-frame clones appear in the TCRdb table, and some are missing; sequencing was by immunoSEQ multiplex PCR. The table lists tens of thousands of clones, 90% of them singletons. Brentuximab vedotin exposure varied among the patients, all of whom had relapsed after autologous stem cell transplantation. Researchers used magnetic negative selection to pull out pure CD4+ T cells from thawed PBMCs. The sequences come from CD4+ T cells from blood, collected at baseline. The receptors originated from a human donor with classical Hodgkin lymphoma.

The V gene is TRBV5-1, the J gene TRBJ1-4; tentatively, D is TRBD1 (6 bases). The V gene lost 1 base and the J gene lost 3 bases, with 13 bases spanning the gap. This CDR3 comprises 16 residues. Germline lookup yields CDR1 SGHRS and CDR2 YFSETQ. This chain's CDR3 is CASSLYGGPPNEKLFF. The DNA for the CDR3 is TGCGCCAGCAGCTTGTATGGGGGGCCACCTAATGAAAAACTGTTTTTT. Variable domain in full (rest from reference TRBV5-1 and TRBJ1-4): KAGVTQTPRYLIKTRGQQVTLSCSPISGHRSVSWYQQTPGQGLQFLFEYFSETQRNKGNFPGRFSGRQFSNSRSEMNVSTLELGDSALYLCASSLYGGPPNEKLFFGSGTQLSVL.

The chain is built from TRBV19 and TRBJ1-5, with 7 positions matching TRBD1. The ends lost 0 bases at V and 3 bases at J; junction bases unmatched: 5. Germline V gives CDR1 LNHDA, CDR2 SQIVND (reference sequence). The CDR3 is made up of 16 amino acids. CDR3: CASSIEGTGVNQPQHF. The CDR3 nucleotides are TGTGCCAGTAGTATAGAGGGTACAGGGGTCAATCAGCCCCAGCATTTT.

V and J are TRBV9 and TRBJ1-1, with D tentatively TRBD1 (6 bases). The CDR3 has 17 amino acids. Germline assignment: CDR1 SGDLS and CDR2 YYNGEE. V was pared by 0 bases and J by 2 bases, with 17 bases between. The CDR3 region is CASSVDQGPLPNTEAFF. The CDR3 DNA sequence: TGTGCCAGCAGCGTAGATCAGGGGCCCCTTCCCAACACTGAAGCTTTCTTT.

The V call is TRBV27, the J call TRBJ2-1; TRBD2 might be the D (6 bases). CDR3 length: 18 amino acids. Between the trimmed V and J ends, which lost 4 bases and 3 bases, there was a span of 22 bases. CDR1 and CDR2 (germline): MNHEY, SMNVEV (reference sequence). CDR3 region: CASSSRGIAVTLYNEQFF. The CDR3 bases are TGTGCCAGCAGTTCCCGTGGGATAGCGGTAACCCTCTACAATGAGCAGTTCTTC.

The chain is built from TRBV2 and TRBJ1-5, with a weak D call TRBD1 (5 bases). The CDR3 extends over 15 amino acids. The V gene lost 5 bases and the J gene lost 5 bases, with 16 bases spanning the gap. Germline loops: CDR1 SNHLY, CDR2 FYNNEI. The CDR3 DNA sequence: TGTGCCAGCAGTTTAGGACAAGTTGCGGATCAGCCCCAGCATTTT. Protein sequence: CASSLGQVADQPQHF. Combining the CDR3 with reference TRBV2 and TRBJ1-5 gives the whole variable domain EPEVTQTPSHQVTQMGQEVILRCVPISNHLYFYWYRQILGQKVEFLVSFYNNEISEKSEIFDDQFSVERPDGSNFTLKIRSTKLEDSAMYFCASSLGQVADQPQHFGDGTRLSIL.

This sequence joins TRBV5-1 and TRBJ2-7; 15 positions agree with TRBD2. CDR1 is SGHRS and CDR2 is YFSETQ in the germline V gene. The ends lost 4 bases at V and 3 bases at J; junction bases unmatched: 8. The CDR3 totals 17 residues. The CDR3 reads CASSPGLAGGLYYEQYF. Written as DNA, the CDR3 is TGCGCCAGCAGCCCGGGACTAGCGGGAGGTCTCTACTACGAGCAGTACTTC.

This clone was seen just once. The chain links TRBV4-2 to TRBJ2-3, with a weak D call TRBD1 (5 bases). Trimming pared 2 bases from V and 4 bases from J, leaving 10 bases between. Looked up from germline, CDR1 is LGHNA and CDR2 is YNFKEQ. The CDR3 consists of 14 residues. The CDR3 region has the DNA TGTGCCAGCAGCCAAAGGGGCTCGGCAGATACGCAGTATTTT. Protein product: CASSQRGSADTQYF.

The CDR3 DNA is TGTGCCAGCAGTGATGGACATCATAGCAATCAGCCCCAGCATTTT. It yields the protein CASSDGHHSNQPQHF. This chain connects TRBV6-1 to TRBJ1-5, with D perhaps TRBD1 (5 bases). With 3 bases removed from V and 0 bases from J, the gap between germline ends came to 9 bases. In germline, CDR1 is MNHNS, CDR2 SASEGT. The CDR3 totals 15 residues.

This chain links TRBV5-1 with TRBJ1-3; D is possibly TRBD1 (6 bases). The germline V gene has CDR1 SGHRS and CDR2 YFSETQ. The CDR3 runs 14 residues. V was cut by 2 bases and J by 8 bases, with 14 bases left in between. The CDR3, as DNA: TGCGCCAGCAGCTTAACGGGACACCGTGACACCATATATTTT. This gives the protein CASSLTGHRDTIYF.

This chain connects TRBV4-1 to TRBJ2-3, with D perhaps matching TRBD1 or TRBD2 (7 bases each). CDR3 size: 16 residues. CDR1 MGHRA and CDR2 YSYEKL come from the germline V gene. Trimming left V 1 base short and J 4 bases short, with 15 bases between. This CDR3 reads CASSQVGRGQADTQYF. The DNA for the CDR3 is TGCGCCAGCAGCCAAGTGGGGAGGGGGCAGGCAGATACGCAGTATTTT.

The chain is built from TRBV28 and TRBJ1-5; D unresolved. The V gene lost 4 bases and the J gene lost 0 bases, with 10 bases spanning the gap. This CDR3 is 15 amino acids long. The germline CDR1 and CDR2 sequences are MDHEN and SYDVKM. CDR3: CASSSIAYSNQPQHF. As DNA, the CDR3 is TGTGCCAGCAGTTCGATAGCTTATAGCAATCAGCCCCAGCATTTT.

This chain uses TRBV5-6 with TRBJ2-7; 8 bases line up with TRBD2. Trimming cost V 4 bases and J 2 bases; bases outside gene matches: 8. CDR3 size: 15 residues. Germline V gene lookup returns CDR1 SGHDT and CDR2 YYEEEE. The CDR3 loop is CASSRISGKPYEQYF. The CDR3 DNA sequence: TGTGCCAGCAGCAGGATTAGCGGGAAGCCCTACGAGCAGTACTTC.

This chain connects TRBV6-5 to TRBJ2-7; unclear D gene. The V end was cut by 7 bases, the J end by 6 bases, with 19 bases between. The V gene's germline CDR1 is MNHEY and CDR2 SVGAGI. The CDR3 consists of 14 residues. In DNA form, the CDR3 reads TGTGCCAGCACTGGACCCTCTAAACCATCCGAGCAGTACTTC. Protein: CASTGPSKPSEQYF.

This clone was recorded only once. V usage is TRBV2 and J usage is TRBJ2-5; 9 positions match TRBD2. The length of the CDR3 is 17 residues. Germline V gives CDR1 SNHLY, CDR2 FYNNEI. The J segment lost 2 bases and the V segment lost 3 bases, leaving 10 bases of the junction unmatched. The DNA for the CDR3 is TGTGCCAGCAGTGAGCCTAGCGGGAACTTTATGCAAGAGACCCAGTACTTC. It yields the protein CASSEPSGNFMQETQYF.

This clone was detected only a few times. The V call is TRBV6-5, the J call TRBJ1-2, with D unclear. Trimming shortened V by 6 bases and J by 8 bases, and 16 bases separated the two germline ends. From germline, CDR1 is MNHEY and CDR2 SVGAGI. The CDR3 is made up of 13 amino acids. CDR3 in amino acids: CASRSPEGGGYTF. The CDR3 DNA sequence: TGTGCCAGCAGATCCCCGGAAGGAGGGGGCTACACCTTC.

The CDR3 sequence: CAWSGGGGNTIYF. CDR3 DNA: TGTGCCTGGAGTGGTGGCGGTGGAAACACCATATATTTT. The chain links TRBV30 to TRBJ1-3; D is ambiguous. V lost 1 base and J 3 bases, leaving 7 bases between the germline ends. In germline, CDR1 is GTSNPN, CDR2 SVGIG (reference sequence). This CDR3 has 13 amino acids.

This clone was recorded once. The rearrangement uses TRBV29-1 and TRBJ1-1; D is unclear. Trimming removed 4 bases from V and 4 bases from J, with 13 bases in between. Germline assignment: CDR1 SQVTM and CDR2 ANQGSEA. This CDR3 region has 13 residues. In nucleotides, the CDR3 is TGCAGCGTTGTAACTCTCGTGGGCACTGAAGCTTTCTTT. It codes for CSVVTLVGTEAFF. The entire variable domain, with the rest obtained from reference TRBV29-1 and TRBJ1-1, is as follows: SAVISQKPSRDICQRGTSLTIQCQVDSQVTMMFWYRQQPGQSLTLIATANQGSEATYESGFVIDKFPISRPNLTFSTLTVSNMSPEDSSIYLCSVVTLVGTEAFFGQGTRLTVV.

This clone was recorded once. This chain uses TRBV10-3 with TRBJ1-5; D might be TRBD1 (6 bases). Germline loops: CDR1 ENHRY, CDR2 SYGVKD. The V end was cut by 0 bases, the J end by 3 bases, with 18 bases between. The CDR3 runs 18 residues. The CDR3: CAISESWGAGVDNQPQHF. The CDR3, as DNA: TGTGCCATCAGTGAGTCGTGGGGGGCAGGGGTCGACAATCAGCCCCAGCATTTT.

V usage is TRBV10-2 and J usage is TRBJ1-5; 8 bases line up with TRBD1. The CDR3 totals 14 residues. Germline CDR1 reads WSHSY; CDR2 reads SAAADI. J lost 7 bases, V lost 5 bases, and 7 bases had no gene match. In nucleotides, the CDR3 is TGCGCCAGCAGTTGGGACAGGTCGGGCCAGCCCCAGCATTTT. Translation: CASSWDRSGQPQHF.

The chain couples TRBV19 to TRBJ1-2; 7 nucleotides align to TRBD1. V trimming: 3 bases; J trimming: 5 bases; junction bases outside the gene matches: 9. This CDR3 has 15 residues. Per the germline V gene, CDR1 is LNHDA and CDR2 is SQIVND (reference sequence). The CDR3, as DNA: TGTGCCAGTAGTATCGCGACAGGGTCTCATTATGGCTACACCTTC. Its protein product is CASSIATGSHYGYTF. Full variable domain (rest looked up from reference TRBV19 and TRBJ1-2): DGGITQSPKYLFRKEGQNVTLSCEQNLNHDAMYWYRQDPGQGLRLIYYSQIVNDFQKGDIAEGYSVSREKKESFPLTVTSAQKNPTAFYLCASSIATGSHYGYTFGSGTRLTVV.